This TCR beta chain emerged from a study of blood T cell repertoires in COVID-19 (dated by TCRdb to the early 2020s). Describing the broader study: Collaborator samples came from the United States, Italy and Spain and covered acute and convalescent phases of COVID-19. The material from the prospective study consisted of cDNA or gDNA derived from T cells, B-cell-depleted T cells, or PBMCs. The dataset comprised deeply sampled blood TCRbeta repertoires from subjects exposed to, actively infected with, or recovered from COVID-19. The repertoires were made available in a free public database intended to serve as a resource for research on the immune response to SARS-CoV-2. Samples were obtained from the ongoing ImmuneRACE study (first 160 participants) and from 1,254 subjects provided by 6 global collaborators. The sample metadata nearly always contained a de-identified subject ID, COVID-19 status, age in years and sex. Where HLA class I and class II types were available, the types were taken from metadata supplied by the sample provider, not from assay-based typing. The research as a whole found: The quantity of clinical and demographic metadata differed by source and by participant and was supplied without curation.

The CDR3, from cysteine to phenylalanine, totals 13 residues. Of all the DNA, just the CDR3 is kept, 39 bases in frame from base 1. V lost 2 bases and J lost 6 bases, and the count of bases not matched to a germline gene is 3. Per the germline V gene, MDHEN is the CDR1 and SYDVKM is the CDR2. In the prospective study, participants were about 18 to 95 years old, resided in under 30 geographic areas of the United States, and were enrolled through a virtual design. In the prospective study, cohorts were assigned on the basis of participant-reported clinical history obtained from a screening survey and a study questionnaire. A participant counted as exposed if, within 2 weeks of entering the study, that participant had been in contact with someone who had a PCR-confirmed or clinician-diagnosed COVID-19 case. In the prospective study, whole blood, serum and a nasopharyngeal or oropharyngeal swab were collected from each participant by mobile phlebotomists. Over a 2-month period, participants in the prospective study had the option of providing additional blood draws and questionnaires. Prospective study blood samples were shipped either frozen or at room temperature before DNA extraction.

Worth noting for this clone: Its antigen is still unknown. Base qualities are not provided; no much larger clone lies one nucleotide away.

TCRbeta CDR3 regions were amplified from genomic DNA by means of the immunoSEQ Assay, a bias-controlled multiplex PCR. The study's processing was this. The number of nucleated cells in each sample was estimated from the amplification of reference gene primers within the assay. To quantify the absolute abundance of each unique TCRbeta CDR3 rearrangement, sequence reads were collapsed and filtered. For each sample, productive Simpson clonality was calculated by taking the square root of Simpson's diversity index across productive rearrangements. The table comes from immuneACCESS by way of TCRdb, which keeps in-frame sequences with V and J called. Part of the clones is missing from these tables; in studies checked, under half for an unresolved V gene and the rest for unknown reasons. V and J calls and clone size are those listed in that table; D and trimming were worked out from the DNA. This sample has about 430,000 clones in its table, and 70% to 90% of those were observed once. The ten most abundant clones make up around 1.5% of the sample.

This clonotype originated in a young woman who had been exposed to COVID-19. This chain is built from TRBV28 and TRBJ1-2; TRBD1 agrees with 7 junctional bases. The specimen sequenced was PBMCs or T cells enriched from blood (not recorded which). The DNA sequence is TGTGCCAGCAGTTTAGACAGGGTGGATGGCTACACCTTC. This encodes CASSLDRVDGYTF.